A single TCR beta chain is shown here with its context. An amount of RNA that ranged from roughly 0.5 to 1 ug was reverse transcribed with random hexamers. TCRdb independently ran MiXCR on the immunoSEQ multiplex PCR reads; one entry per CDR3 protein. The sample shows 170,000 or so distinct CDR3 sequences, roughly 94% of them seen only once. The authors sequenced TCR beta from blood CD8+ and CD4+ T cells. This sample is part of a study of CD8 T cells in Susac syndrome. Sequencing was done on a sample of CD4+ T cells from PBMCs. This TCR was recovered from a human donor with Susac syndrome.

CDR3 nucleotide sequence: TGTGCCAGCAGCTTAGCCCGGGACAGATCCTACGAGCAGTACTTC. Its translation is CASSLARDRSYEQYF. The chain joins TRBV7-2 to TRBJ2-7, with 7 bases identical to TRBD1. Unmatched junction bases numbered 3, after V lost 0 bases and J lost 1 base. Germline CDR1 reads SGHTA; CDR2 reads FQGNSA. CDR3 size: 15 residues.